The 17 T cell receptor beta chains below come from one sample, sequenced in a study of cytotoxic CD8 clonotypes in ibrutinib-treated CLL. Method: immunoSEQ multiplex PCR; TCRdb's copy keeps in-frame clones and lacks some. This table holds about 85,000 clones, roughly 83% found once. Sample: PBMCs, taken after 12 months of ibrutinib treatment. These receptors all stem from a human donor with chronic lymphocytic leukemia.

V is TRBV27 and J is TRBJ2-1, with a weak D call TRBD1 (6 bases). Trimming cost V 5 bases and J 4 bases, with 15 bases left between them. The CDR3 is 15 residues long. Germline V CDR1 and CDR2: MNHEY, SMNVEV (reference sequence). The CDR3 is CASSPPGHRYNEQFF. The CDR3 DNA is TGTGCCAGCAGTCCCCCGGGACATAGGTACAATGAGCAGTTCTTC.

The V and J genes are TRBV19 and TRBJ2-7, with unresolved D. Germline assignment: CDR1 LNHDA and CDR2 SQIVND (reference sequence). Trimming cost V 8 bases and J 6 bases, with 17 bases left between them. This CDR3 spans 13 amino acids. CDR3 residues: CASSDPLRIEQYF. The CDR3 DNA follows: TGTGCCAGTTCGGACCCCCTACGTATCGAGCAGTACTTC.

The chain has TRBV11-2 and TRBJ2-5, with a weak D call TRBD2 (5 bases). Germline CDR1 SGHAT, CDR2 FQNNGV. The CDR3 spans 12 residues. V lost 3 bases to trimming and J lost 7 bases, with 9 bases between them. DNA of the CDR3: TGTGCCAGCAGCTTGATAAGCGGGACCCAGTACTTC. This encodes CASSLISGTQYF.

V and J are TRBV25-1 and TRBJ2-7, with a possible D match to TRBD2 (6 bases). V was trimmed by 3 bases and J by 3 bases, leaving 15 bases between them. CDR3 length equals 15 residues. Germline V gives CDR1 MGHDK, CDR2 SYGVNS. DNA for the CDR3: TGTGCCAGCAGTGACAGGAGGGATGGTCACTACGAGCAGTACTTC. This codes for CASSDRRDGHYEQYF.

This sequence joins TRBV7-3 and TRBJ1-5; unclear D gene. V lost 5 bases to trimming and J lost 0 bases, with 5 bases between them. The CDR3 spans 13 residues. Germline V gives CDR1 SGHTA, CDR2 FQGTGA. The CDR3 DNA reads as TGTGCCAGCAGCCTATCTAGCAATCAGCCCCAGCATTTT. Its translation: CASSLSSNQPQHF.

This chain uses TRBV27 with TRBJ2-7, with 7 positions matching TRBD2. The CDR3 is 17 residues long. Trimming removed 5 bases from V and 3 bases from J; junction bases left unmatched: 16. Germline V gives CDR1 MNHEY, CDR2 SMNVEV (reference sequence). The CDR3 bases are TGTGCCAGCAGTCGGGACGGGGACGGGAGGTCCCGCTACGAGCAGTACTTC. Encoded protein: CASSRDGDGRSRYEQYF.

This clone was counted a few times. The chain couples TRBV7-2 to TRBJ1-2; 11 bases agree with TRBD1. Per the germline V gene, CDR1 is SGHTA and CDR2 is FQGNSA. J was trimmed by 7 bases and V by 1 base; bases with no gene match: 11. This CDR3 spans 17 amino acids. The CDR3 nucleotides read TGTGCCAGCAGCTTAGAGGGCGCCTGGACAGGGGGCAGTGGCTACACCTTC. This gives the protein CASSLEGAWTGGSGYTF.

CDR3 DNA: TGTGCCAGCAGCCAAGAAGGGCTAGCGGGGGGCCGGGTGGAGACCCAGTACTTC. It is translated as CASSQEGLAGGRVETQYF. The V and J genes are TRBV4-2 and TRBJ2-5; 11 nucleotides match TRBD2. After removal of 0 bases from V and 5 bases from J, the junction contained 11 bases not matched to a gene. The CDR3 contains 18 residues. Germline CDR1 and CDR2: LGHNA and YNFKEQ.

The CDR3 nucleotides are TGTGCCTGGACCACCGGGTCCCAGGGGTACGAGCAGTACTTC. Encoded protein: CAWTTGSQGYEQYF. The V call is TRBV30, the J call TRBJ2-7, with D maybe TRBD1 (6 bases). The germline gives CDR1 GTSNPN, CDR2 SVGIG (reference sequence). The length of the CDR3 is 14 residues. Deletions cut 4 bases from V and 4 bases from J, with 17 bases between.

The chain links TRBV11-1 to TRBJ2-7; tentative D call: TRBD2 (6 bases). The CDR3 has 15 residues. The germline gives CDR1 SGHAT, CDR2 FQDESV (reference sequence). With 5 bases removed from V and 0 bases from J, the gap between germline ends came to 14 bases. CDR3 protein: CASSPGSSVSYEQYF. CDR3 DNA sequence: TGTGCCAGCAGCCCCGGTTCTAGCGTCTCCTACGAGCAGTACTTC.

The V call is TRBV5-1, the J call TRBJ2-7; D gene uncertain. The CDR3 spans 15 residues. Looked up from germline, CDR1 is SGHRS and CDR2 is YFSETQ. Between the trimmed V and J ends, which lost 0 bases and 3 bases, there was a span of 13 bases. CDR3 sequence (DNA): TGCGCCAGCAGCTTGGAGGGCAGCCTGGGCTACGAGCAGTACTTC. This sequence encodes CASSLEGSLGYEQYF.

This chain joins TRBV20-1 and TRBJ2-2; D is uncertain. Germline V gene data show CDR1 as DFQATT and CDR2 as SNEGSKA (reference sequence). This CDR3 has 11 residues. V was cut by 5 bases and J by 6 bases, with 7 bases left in between. The CDR3 nucleotides read TGCAGTGCTCCCTTTCCCGGGGAGCTGTTTTTT. Translated, it gives CSAPFPGELFF.

This sequence joins TRBV28 and TRBJ1-4; D might be TRBD1 (5 bases). Trimming stripped 3 bases from V and 3 bases from J, with 14 bases between. The germline V gene has CDR1 MDHEN and CDR2 SYDVKM. CDR3 size: 16 residues. The CDR3 loop reads CASSFIRAAANEKLFF. CDR3 in DNA: TGTGCCAGCAGTTTCATCAGGGCCGCGGCTAATGAAAAACTGTTTTTT.

V is TRBV11-2 and J is TRBJ2-7; D could derive from TRBD1 or TRBD2 (5 bases each). V was cut by 7 bases and J by 2 bases, with 6 bases left in between. The CDR3 consists of 11 residues. Germline loops: CDR1 SGHAT, CDR2 FQNNGV. This CDR3 reads CASKGPYEQYF. As DNA, the CDR3 is TGTGCCAGCAAGGGACCCTACGAGCAGTACTTC.

The chain joins TRBV6-1 to TRBJ2-4; the match to TRBD1 covers 8 bases. V lost 6 bases, J lost 0 bases, and 4 bases stayed unmatched. Germline V gene data show CDR1 as MNHNS and CDR2 as SASEGT. This CDR3 contains 15 residues. CDR3 nucleotides: TGTGCCAGCAGGGGACAGGTCCTAGCCAAAAACATTCAGTACTTC. This gives the protein CASRGQVLAKNIQYF.

The chain links TRBV19 to TRBJ2-7, with a possible D match to TRBD2 (5 bases). The germline CDR1 and CDR2 sequences are LNHDA and SQIVND (reference sequence). Trimming removed 3 bases from V and 6 bases from J, with 12 bases in between. This CDR3 contains 13 residues. The CDR3 reads CASSIRLRGEQYF. The CDR3 DNA is TGTGCCAGTAGTATCCGGTTACGGGGCGAGCAGTACTTC.

The V and J genes are TRBV6-5 and TRBJ1-1; D unclear. The germline V gene has CDR1 MNHEY and CDR2 SVGAGI. The V end was cut by 1 base, the J end by 2 bases, with 14 bases between. This CDR3 is built from 16 residues. The DNA of the CDR3 is TGTGCCAGCAGTTACTGGATGGGCGGAGGAAACACTGAAGCTTTCTTT. Protein sequence: CASSYWMGGGNTEAFF.